The clone carrying this T cell receptor beta chain was counted only a few times. What it binds is not known. This record belongs to a study of shared clonotypes between healthy human individuals. Here immunoSEQ multiplex PCR was the method, and the copy in TCRdb shows in-frame clones only, minus some. The table shows fewer than 2.5 million clones, with over 85% occurring only once. V gave up 6 bases and J gave up 9 bases; unmatched junction bases: 10. The germline CDR1 and CDR2 sequences are SGHTA and FQGNSA. CDR3 length: 14 residues. General study findings and limits: When naive CD4 clonotypes were compared across a handful of donors, 4% to 5.5% were shared. Genetic and exposure-history diversity was limited by the few donors.

V and J are TRBV7-2 and TRBJ2-4; 8 bases agree with TRBD1. This sequence originates from a man aged 18 to 29 in good health. Some clones in this sample may be carry-over from other donors' samples. Input material: naive CD4+ T cells from PBMCs. As for subset: CD45RA+ positively selected. The CDR3 bases are TGTGCCAGCAGGCAGACAGGGGTCGGGAGCATTCAGTACTTC. This codes for CASRQTGVGSIQYF.